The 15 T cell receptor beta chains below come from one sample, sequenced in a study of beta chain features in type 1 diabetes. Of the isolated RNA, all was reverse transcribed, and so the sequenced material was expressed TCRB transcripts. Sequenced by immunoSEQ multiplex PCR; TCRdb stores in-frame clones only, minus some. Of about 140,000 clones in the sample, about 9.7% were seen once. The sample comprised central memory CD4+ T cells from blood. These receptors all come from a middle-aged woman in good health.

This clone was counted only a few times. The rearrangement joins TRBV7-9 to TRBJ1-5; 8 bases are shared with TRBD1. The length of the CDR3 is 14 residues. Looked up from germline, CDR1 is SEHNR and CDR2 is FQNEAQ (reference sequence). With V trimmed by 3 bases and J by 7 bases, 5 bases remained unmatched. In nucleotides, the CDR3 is TGTGCCAGCAGCTTTGGACAGGGTACGCAGCCCCAGCATTTT. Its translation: CASSFGQGTQPQHF.

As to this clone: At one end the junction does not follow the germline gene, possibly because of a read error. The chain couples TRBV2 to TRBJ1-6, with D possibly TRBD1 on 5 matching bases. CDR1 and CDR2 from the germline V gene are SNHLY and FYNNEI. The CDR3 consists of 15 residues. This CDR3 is CASSEGGTFNSPLHF. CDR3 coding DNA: TGTGCCAGCAGCGAAGGCGGGACGTTCAATTCACCCCTCCACTTT. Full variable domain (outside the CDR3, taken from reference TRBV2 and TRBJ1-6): EPEVTQTPSHQVTQMGQEVILRCVPISNHLYFYWYRQILGQKVEFLVSFYNNEISEKSEIFDDQFSVERPDGSNFTLKIRSTKLEDSAMYFCASSEGGTFNSPLHFGNGTRLTVT.

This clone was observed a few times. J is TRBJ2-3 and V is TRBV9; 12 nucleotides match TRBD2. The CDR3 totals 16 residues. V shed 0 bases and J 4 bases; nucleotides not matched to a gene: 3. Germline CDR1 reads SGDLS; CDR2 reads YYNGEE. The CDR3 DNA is TGTGCCAGCAGCGTAGAGGCTAGCGGGGGGGCAGATACGCAGTATTTT. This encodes CASSVEASGGADTQYF.

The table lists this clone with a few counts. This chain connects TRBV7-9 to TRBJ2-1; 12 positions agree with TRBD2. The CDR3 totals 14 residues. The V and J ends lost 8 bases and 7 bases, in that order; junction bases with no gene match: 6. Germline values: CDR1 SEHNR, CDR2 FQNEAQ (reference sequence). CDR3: CASAPTSGGNEQFF. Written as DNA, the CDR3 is TGTGCCAGCGCCCCAACTAGCGGGGGGAATGAGCAGTTCTTC.

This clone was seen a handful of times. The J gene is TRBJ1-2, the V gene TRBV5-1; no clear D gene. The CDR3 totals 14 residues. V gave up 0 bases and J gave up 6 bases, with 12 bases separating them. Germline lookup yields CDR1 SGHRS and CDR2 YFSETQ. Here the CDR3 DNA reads TGCGCCAGCAGCTTGGATGCGGGGAACAATGGCTACACCTTC. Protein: CASSLDAGNNGYTF.

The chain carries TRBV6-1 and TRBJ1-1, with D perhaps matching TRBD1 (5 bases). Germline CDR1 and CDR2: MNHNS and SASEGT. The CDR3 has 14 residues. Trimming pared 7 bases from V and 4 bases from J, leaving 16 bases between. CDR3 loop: CASNDPGGVTEAFF. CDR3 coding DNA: TGTGCCAGCAATGACCCGGGGGGAGTCACTGAAGCTTTCTTT.

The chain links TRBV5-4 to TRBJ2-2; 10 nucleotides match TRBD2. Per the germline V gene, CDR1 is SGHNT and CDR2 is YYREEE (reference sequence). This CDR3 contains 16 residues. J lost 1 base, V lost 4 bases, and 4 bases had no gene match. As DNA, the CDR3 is TGTGCCAGCAGCGCGACTAGCGGGCTGAACACCGGGGAGCTGTTTTTT. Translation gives CASSATSGLNTGELFF. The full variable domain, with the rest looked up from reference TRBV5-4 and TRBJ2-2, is ETGVTQSPTHLIKTRGQQVTLRCSSQSGHNTVSWYQQALGQGPQFIFQYYREEENGRGNFPPRFSGLQFPNYSSELNVNALELDDSALYLCASSATSGLNTGELFFGEGSRLTVL.

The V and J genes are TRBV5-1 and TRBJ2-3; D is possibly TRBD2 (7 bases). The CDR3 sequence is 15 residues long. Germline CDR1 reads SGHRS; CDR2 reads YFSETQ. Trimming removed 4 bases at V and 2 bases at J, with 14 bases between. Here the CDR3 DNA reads TGCGCCAGCAGCCTCGGGGGGCATTACACAGATACGCAGTATTTT. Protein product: CASSLGGHYTDTQYF.

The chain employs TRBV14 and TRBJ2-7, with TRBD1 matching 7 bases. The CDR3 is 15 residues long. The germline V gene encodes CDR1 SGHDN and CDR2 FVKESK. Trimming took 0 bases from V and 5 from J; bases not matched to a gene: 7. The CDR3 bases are TGTGCCAGCAGCCAAGAGCGACAGGGCGCCGACGAGCAGTACTTC. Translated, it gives CASSQERQGADEQYF.

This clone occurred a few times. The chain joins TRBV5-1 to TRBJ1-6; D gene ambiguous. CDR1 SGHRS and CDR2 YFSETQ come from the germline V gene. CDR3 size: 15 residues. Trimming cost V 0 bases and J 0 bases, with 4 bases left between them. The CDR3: CASSLDSSYNSPLHF. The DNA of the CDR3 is TGCGCCAGCAGCTTGGACAGCTCCTATAATTCACCCCTCCACTTT.

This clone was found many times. The CDR3 loop is CASSLARNEQFF. CDR3 bases: TGTGCCAGCAGCTTAGCCCGCAATGAGCAGTTCTTC. The chain carries TRBV5-4 and TRBJ2-1; D unclear. There are 12 residues in the CDR3. V was trimmed by 2 bases and J by 6 bases, leaving 6 bases between them. Germline V gene sequence: CDR1 SGHNT, CDR2 YYREEE (reference sequence).

CDR3: CASSLGRVSGTSKTQYF. CDR3 bases: TGTGCCAGCAGCTTAGGTCGAGTCTCCGGGACATCGAAGACCCAGTACTTC. J is TRBJ2-5 and V is TRBV7-2, with D perhaps TRBD1 (6 bases). The CDR3 totals 17 residues. Per the germline V gene, CDR1 is SGHTA and CDR2 is FQGNSA. Trimming removed 1 base from V and 6 bases from J, with 21 bases in between.

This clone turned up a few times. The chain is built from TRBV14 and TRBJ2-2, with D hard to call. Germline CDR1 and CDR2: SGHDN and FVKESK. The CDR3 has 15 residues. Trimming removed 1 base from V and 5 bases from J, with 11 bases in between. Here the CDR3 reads CASSQAVTRTGELFF. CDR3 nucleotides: TGTGCCAGCAGCCAAGCTGTTACGAGGACCGGGGAGCTGTTTTTT.

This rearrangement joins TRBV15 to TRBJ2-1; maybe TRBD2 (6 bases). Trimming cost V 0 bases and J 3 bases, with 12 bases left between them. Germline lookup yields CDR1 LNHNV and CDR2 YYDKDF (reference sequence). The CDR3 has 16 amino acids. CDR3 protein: CATSRDLGTGYNEQFF. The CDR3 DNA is TGTGCCACCAGCAGAGATTTAGGGACTGGCTACAATGAGCAGTTCTTC.

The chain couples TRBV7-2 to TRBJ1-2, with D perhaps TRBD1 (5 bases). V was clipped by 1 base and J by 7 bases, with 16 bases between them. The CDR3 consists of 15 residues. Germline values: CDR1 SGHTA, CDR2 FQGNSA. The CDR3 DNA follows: TGTGCCAGCAGCTTAGTGGAGGGGCTAGGAGGTGGCTACACCTTC. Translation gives CASSLVEGLGGGYTF.